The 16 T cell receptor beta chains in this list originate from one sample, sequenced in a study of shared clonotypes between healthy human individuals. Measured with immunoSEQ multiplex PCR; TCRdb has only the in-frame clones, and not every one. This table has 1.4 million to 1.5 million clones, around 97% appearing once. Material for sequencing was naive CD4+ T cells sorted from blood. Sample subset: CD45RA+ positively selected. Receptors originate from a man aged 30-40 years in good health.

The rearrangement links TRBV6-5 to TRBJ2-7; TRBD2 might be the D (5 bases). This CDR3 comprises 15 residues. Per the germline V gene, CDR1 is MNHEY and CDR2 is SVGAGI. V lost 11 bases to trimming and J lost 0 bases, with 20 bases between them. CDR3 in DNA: TGTGCCCCCCAGGCTAGAGGGAGCGGCTCCTACGAGCAGTACTTC. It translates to CAPQARGSGSYEQYF.

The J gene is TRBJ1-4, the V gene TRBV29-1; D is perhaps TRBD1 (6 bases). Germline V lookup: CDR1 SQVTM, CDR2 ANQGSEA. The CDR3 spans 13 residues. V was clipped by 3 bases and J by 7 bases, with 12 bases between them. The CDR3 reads CSVDGGAAEKLFF. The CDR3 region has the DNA TGCAGCGTTGATGGGGGGGCTGCTGAAAAACTGTTTTTT.

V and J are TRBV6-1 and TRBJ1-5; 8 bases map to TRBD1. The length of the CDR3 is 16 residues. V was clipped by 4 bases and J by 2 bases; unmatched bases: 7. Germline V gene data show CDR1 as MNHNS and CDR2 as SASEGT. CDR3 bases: TGTGCCAGCAGTGGGAAACCAGGGGGCGGCAATCAGCCCCAGCATTTT. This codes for CASSGKPGGGNQPQHF.

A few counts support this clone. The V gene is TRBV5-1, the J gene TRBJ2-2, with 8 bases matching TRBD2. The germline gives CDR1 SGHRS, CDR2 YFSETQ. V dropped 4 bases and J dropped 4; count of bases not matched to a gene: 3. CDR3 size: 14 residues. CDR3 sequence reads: CASSPGLVTGELFF. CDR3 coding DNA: TGCGCCAGCAGCCCGGGACTAGTCACCGGGGAGCTGTTTTTT.

DNA of the CDR3: TGTGCCAGCAGTGAACTACAGGCAGGGGGGGAGCTGTTTTTT. This encodes CASSELQAGGELFF. The chain uses TRBV25-1 and TRBJ2-2; possible D gene TRBD1, 5 bases. V dropped 2 bases and J dropped 8 bases, with 12 bases sitting between them. Germline lookup yields CDR1 MGHDK and CDR2 SYGVNS. This CDR3 region has 14 residues.

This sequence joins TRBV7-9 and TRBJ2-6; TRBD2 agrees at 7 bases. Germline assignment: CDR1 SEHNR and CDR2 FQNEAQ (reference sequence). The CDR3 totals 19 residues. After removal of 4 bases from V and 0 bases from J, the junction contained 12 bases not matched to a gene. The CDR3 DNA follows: TGTGCCAGCAGCTCCCCTGTGTCAGGGAGGGTCTCTGGGGCCAACGTCCTGACTTTC. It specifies CASSSPVSGRVSGANVLTF.

CDR3 DNA: TGTGCCAGCTCACCCCGCGGTTACAATGAGCAGTTCTTC. It is translated as CASSPRGYNEQFF. V usage is TRBV18 and J usage is TRBJ2-1; D is uncertain. Germline loops: CDR1 KGHSH, CDR2 LQKENI. V was pared by 3 bases and J by 4 bases, with 7 bases between. CDR3 length: 13 amino acids.

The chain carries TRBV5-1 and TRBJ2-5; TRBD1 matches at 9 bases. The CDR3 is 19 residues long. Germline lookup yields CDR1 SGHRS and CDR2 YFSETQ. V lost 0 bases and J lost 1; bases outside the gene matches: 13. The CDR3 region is CASSLGGQGVWRIQETQYF. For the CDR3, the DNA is TGCGCCAGCAGCTTGGGGGGACAGGGAGTCTGGCGGATCCAAGAGACCCAGTACTTC.

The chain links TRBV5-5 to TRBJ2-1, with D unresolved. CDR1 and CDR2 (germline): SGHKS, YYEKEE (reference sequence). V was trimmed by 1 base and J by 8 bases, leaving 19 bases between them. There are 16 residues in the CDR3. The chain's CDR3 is CASSLSVVGPLYEQFF. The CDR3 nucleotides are TGTGCCAGCAGCTTGTCCGTTGTAGGGCCCTTGTATGAGCAGTTCTTC.

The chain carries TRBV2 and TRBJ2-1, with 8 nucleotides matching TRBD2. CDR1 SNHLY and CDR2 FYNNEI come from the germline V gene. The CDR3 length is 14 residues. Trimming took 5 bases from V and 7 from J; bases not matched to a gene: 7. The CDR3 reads CASSYDGRENEQFF. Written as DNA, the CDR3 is TGTGCCAGCAGTTATGACGGGAGGGAGAATGAGCAGTTCTTC.

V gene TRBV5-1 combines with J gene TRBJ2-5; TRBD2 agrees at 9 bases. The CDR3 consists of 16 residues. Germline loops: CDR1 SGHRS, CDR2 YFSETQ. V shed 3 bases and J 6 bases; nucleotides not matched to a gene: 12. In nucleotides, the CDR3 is TGCGCCAGCAGCTCTACACTAGCGGGTAGTGGTAAGACCCAGTACTTC. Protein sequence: CASSSTLAGSGKTQYF.

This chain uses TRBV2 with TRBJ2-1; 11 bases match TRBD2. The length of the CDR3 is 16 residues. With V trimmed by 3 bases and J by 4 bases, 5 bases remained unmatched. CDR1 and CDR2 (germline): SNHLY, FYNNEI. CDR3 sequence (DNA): TGTGCCAGCAGTGAGCGCCTAGCGGGGGGATACAATGAGCAGTTCTTC. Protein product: CASSERLAGGYNEQFF.

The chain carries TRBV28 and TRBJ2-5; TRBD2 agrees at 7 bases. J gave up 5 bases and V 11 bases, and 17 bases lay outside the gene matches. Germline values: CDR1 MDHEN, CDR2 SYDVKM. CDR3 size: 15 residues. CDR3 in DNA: TGTGCCGGATCAGGAGATCCGGCCGGGGGGGAGACCCAGTACTTC. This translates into CAGSGDPAGGETQYF.

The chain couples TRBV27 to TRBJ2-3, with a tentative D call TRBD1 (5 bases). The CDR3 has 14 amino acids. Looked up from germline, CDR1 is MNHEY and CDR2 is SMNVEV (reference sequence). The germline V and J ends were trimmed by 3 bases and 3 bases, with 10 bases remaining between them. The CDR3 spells CASSLAGFTDTQYF. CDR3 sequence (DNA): TGTGCCAGCAGTTTGGCAGGGTTTACAGATACGCAGTATTTT.

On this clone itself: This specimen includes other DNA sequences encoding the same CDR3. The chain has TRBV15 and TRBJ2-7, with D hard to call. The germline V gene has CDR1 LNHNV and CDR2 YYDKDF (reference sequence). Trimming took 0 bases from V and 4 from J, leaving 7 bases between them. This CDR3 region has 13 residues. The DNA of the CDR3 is TGTGCCACCAGCAGAGATGTTCTGTACGAGCAGTACTTC. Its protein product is CATSRDVLYEQYF.

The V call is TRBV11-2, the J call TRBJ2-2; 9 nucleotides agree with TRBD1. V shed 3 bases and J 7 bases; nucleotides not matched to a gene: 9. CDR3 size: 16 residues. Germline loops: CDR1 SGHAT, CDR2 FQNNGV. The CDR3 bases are TGTGCCAGCAGCTTGGGACACAGGGGGCGCGGCGGGGAGCTGTTTTTT. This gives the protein CASSLGHRGRGGELFF.